The sequence of this T cell receptor (beta chain) was determined in a study of blood T cells in healthy people across ages. General observations from the study: Roughly linear declines in TCR beta diversity per million T cells occurred with age.

Comments on this clonotype: Antigen specificity is unknown.

The authors ran a second PCR of about 6 to 11 cycles using a sample-barcoded 5' primer and a J-beta primer mix. MiXCR was run by TCRdb on the 5' RACE reads, yielding one entry per CDR3 protein. The sample carries under 1,000,000 distinct CDR3 sequences, around 34% recorded once. Around 10 milliliters was the volume of peripheral blood drawn from each donor. Trimming at V came to 4 bases and at J to 0 bases, leaving 5 bases not matched to a gene. The V gene's germline CDR1 is SGHRS and CDR2 YFSETQ. This CDR3 spans 15 amino acids. The chain combines TRBV5-1 with TRBJ2-5; 8 bases are a match to TRBD2. Sequencing used blood. The receptor's source is a man aged 18 to 30 in good health. As DNA, the CDR3 is TGCGCCAGCAGCGTAACTAGCGGCTACCAAGAGACCCAGTACTTC. It translates to CASSVTSGYQETQYF.